This is a list of T cell receptor beta chains from one sample in a study of blood T cell repertoires in COVID-19. TCRdb keeps only in-frame clones here, not all; method: immunoSEQ multiplex PCR. The table has about 120,000 clones, 86% seen once; the top ten hold about 4.5%. The sequencing input was peripheral blood. All receptors derive from a man aged 40-49 years with acute or convalescent COVID-19. CDR3s include the opening cysteine and the closing phenylalanine or tryptophan. The order of the fields is D gene, V gene, J gene, clone size, CDR3 DNA, CDR3 protein. The D gene is left open where the match is weak. The size entry is marked missing in some rows and otherwise reads once, few, many or a size class.

D: TRBD1; V: TRBV6-6; J: TRBJ1-2; size: -; DNA: TGTGCCAGCAGCATAGGGACAGCTAACTATGGCTACACCTTC; CDR3: CASSIGTANYGYTF
D: TRBD1; V: TRBV11-3; J: TRBJ2-5; size: once; DNA: TGTGCCAGCAGCCGGGACAGCCAAGAGACCCAGTACTTC; CDR3: CASSRDSQETQYF
D: TRBD2; V: TRBV9; J: TRBJ2-7; size: few; DNA: TGTGCCAGCAGCGTAGGAACTAGCGGGAGTGGGGACGAGCAGTACTTC; CDR3: CASSVGTSGSGDEQYF
D: -; V: TRBV29-1; J: TRBJ1-2; size: once; DNA: TGCAGCGCCTGGATCCCTCGCCAGGGGTACTATGGCTACACCTTC; CDR3: CSAWIPRQGYYGYTF
D: -; V: TRBV9; J: TRBJ2-1; size: -; DNA: TGTGCCAGCAGCGCGAACTCCGGGGATGAGCAGTTCTTC; CDR3: CASSANSGDEQFF
D: TRBD2; V: TRBV10-3; J: TRBJ2-5; size: -; DNA: TGTGCCATCAGATCACCGGGACTAGCGGAAGAGACCCAGTACTTC; CDR3: CAIRSPGLAEETQYF
D: -; V: TRBV7-9; J: TRBJ2-1; size: -; DNA: TGTGCCAGCAGCTTAGCGGAGGGGCCCTGGGGTGAGCAGTTCTTC; CDR3: CASSLAEGPWGEQFF
D: TRBD1; V: TRBV11-2; J: TRBJ2-7; size: -; DNA: TGTGCCAGCAAGGGATCGACTAACAGGGGGCTTCTCGAGCAGTACTTC; CDR3: CASKGSTNRGLLEQYF
D: TRBD1; V: TRBV12-5; J: TRBJ1-4; size: -; DNA: TGTGCTAGTGGGAGGGACAGCCGAAATGAAAAACTGTTTTTT; CDR3: CASGRDSRNEKLFF
D: TRBD1; V: TRBV6-2/TRBV6-3; J: TRBJ1-1; size: once; DNA: TGTGCCAGCAGTCAAGGGGGCAAGGGAAAGAACACTGAAGCTTTCTTT; CDR3: CASSQGGKGKNTEAFF
D: -; V: TRBV30; J: TRBJ2-3; size: -; DNA: TGTGCCTGGGGGCGAGTATACGGTCATACGCAGTATTTT; CDR3: CAWGRVYGHTQYF
D: TRBD2; V: TRBV12-3/TRBV12-4; J: TRBJ2-5; size: -; DNA: TGTGCCAGCAGTGCTAGCGGGAGGGAGACCCAGTACTTC; CDR3: CASSASGRETQYF
D: TRBD2; V: TRBV4-1; J: TRBJ2-1; size: once; DNA: TGCGCCAGCAGCCAAGATGTCGGGGGGGCTCTCAATGAGCAGTTCTTC; CDR3: CASSQDVGGALNEQFF
D: -; V: TRBV7-2; J: TRBJ2-3; size: -; DNA: TGTGCCAGCAGCTTAGAGAGAGGGGGTAGCACAGATACGCAGTATTTT; CDR3: CASSLERGGSTDTQYF
D: -; V: TRBV27; J: TRBJ2-7; size: -; DNA: TGTGCCAGCAGTAACTACCGGGGGGCCCGCGGCTACGAGCAGTACTTC; CDR3: CASSNYRGARGYEQYF
D: -; V: TRBV3-1/TRBV3-2; J: TRBJ2-7; size: -; DNA: TGTGCCAGCAGCCCTAGGAGGGGCGAGCAGTACTTC; CDR3: CASSPRRGEQYF
D: -; V: TRBV7-9; J: TRBJ1-1; size: -; DNA: TGTGCCAGCAGCCAATCCGGGACCGGAGCGGGCACTGAAGCTTTCTTT; CDR3: CASSQSGTGAGTEAFF
D: TRBD1; V: TRBV19; J: TRBJ1-4; size: -; DNA: TGTGCCAGTAGCCGGGACAGGAGAACAACTAATGAAAAACTGTTTTTT; CDR3: CASSRDRRTTNEKLFF
D: TRBD2; V: TRBV19; J: TRBJ2-7; size: -; DNA: TGTGCCAGCCGACTAGCGGGAACCTACGAGCAGTACTTC; CDR3: CASRLAGTYEQYF
D: -; V: TRBV30; J: TRBJ2-3; size: -; DNA: TGTGCCTGGACCCGGACACGTAGCACAGATACGCAGTATTTT; CDR3: CAWTRTRSTDTQYF
D: -; V: TRBV6-2/TRBV6-3; J: TRBJ1-1; size: -; DNA: TGTGCCAGCAGTTACGGGAGGGGCTCCACTGAAGCTTTCTTT; CDR3: CASSYGRGSTEAFF
D: -; V: TRBV5-4; J: TRBJ1-2; size: -; DNA: TGTGCCAGCAGCACCGGACTGGATAACTATGGCTACACCTTC; CDR3: CASSTGLDNYGYTF
D: TRBD2; V: TRBV9; J: TRBJ2-3; size: -; DNA: TGTGCCAGCAGCCCCGTGGGGGGGGGCACAGATACGCAGTATTTT; CDR3: CASSPVGGGTDTQYF
D: -; V: TRBV7-9; J: TRBJ1-2; size: -; DNA: TGTGCCAGCAGCTCAGACATCCATCTTTATGGCTACACCTTC; CDR3: CASSSDIHLYGYTF
D: -; V: TRBV5-4; J: TRBJ1-1; size: -; DNA: TGTGCCAGCAGCCCGCTACAGGGCGATAGGACTGAAGCTTTCTTT; CDR3: CASSPLQGDRTEAFF
D: -; V: TRBV15; J: TRBJ1-2; size: -; DNA: TGTGCCACCAGCAGAGATCGCGGGGGGCGGAGTGGCTACACCTTC; CDR3: CATSRDRGGRSGYTF
D: -; V: TRBV9; J: TRBJ1-6; size: once; DNA: TGTGCCAGCAGCGTAGAAGGGGTGGGGGGGTCACCCCTCCACTTT; CDR3: CASSVEGVGGSPLHF
D: -; V: TRBV10-3; J: TRBJ1-5; size: -; DNA: TGTGCCATCAAGACAGACAATCAGCCCCAGCATTTT; CDR3: CAIKTDNQPQHF
D: -; V: TRBV25-1; J: TRBJ2-7; size: -; DNA: TGTGCCAGCAGTGACCCCCTAAAGCAGTACTTC; CDR3: CASSDPLKQYF
D: -; V: TRBV11-2; J: TRBJ2-7; size: -; DNA: TGTGCCAGCAGCTTAGATGGACAAACCGAGCAGTACTTC; CDR3: CASSLDGQTEQYF
D: TRBD1; V: TRBV10-2; J: TRBJ2-2; size: -; DNA: TGCGCCAGCAGGGCAGGGGGTCCGAACACCGGGGAGCTGTTTTTT; CDR3: CASRAGGPNTGELFF
D: -; V: TRBV6-1; J: TRBJ1-2; size: -; DNA: TGTGCCAGCAGTGAAGCCGCCAGGGGTAACTATGGCTACACCTTC; CDR3: CASSEAARGNYGYTF
D: -; V: TRBV2; J: TRBJ2-3; size: -; DNA: TGTGCCAGCAGTGAAGGAACAGGCCATAGCACAGATACGCAGTATTTT; CDR3: CASSEGTGHSTDTQYF
D: TRBD2; V: TRBV20-1; J: TRBJ2-7; size: -; DNA: TGCAGTGCTAGTGACCTAGCGGGGCCCTCCTACGAGCAGTACTTC; CDR3: CSASDLAGPSYEQYF
D: -; V: TRBV19; J: TRBJ1-1; size: -; DNA: TGTGCCAGTAGTATCCCAGGGGTTGAAGCTTTCTTT; CDR3: CASSIPGVEAFF
D: TRBD1; V: TRBV7-3; J: TRBJ1-3; size: -; DNA: TGTGCCAGTGGGACAGGGGTAACCGGAAACACCATATATTTT; CDR3: CASGTGVTGNTIYF
D: TRBD2; V: TRBV30; J: TRBJ2-7; size: -; DNA: TGTGCCTGCCAACTAGCGGGGGGCGGTGAGCAGTACTTC; CDR3: CACQLAGGGEQYF